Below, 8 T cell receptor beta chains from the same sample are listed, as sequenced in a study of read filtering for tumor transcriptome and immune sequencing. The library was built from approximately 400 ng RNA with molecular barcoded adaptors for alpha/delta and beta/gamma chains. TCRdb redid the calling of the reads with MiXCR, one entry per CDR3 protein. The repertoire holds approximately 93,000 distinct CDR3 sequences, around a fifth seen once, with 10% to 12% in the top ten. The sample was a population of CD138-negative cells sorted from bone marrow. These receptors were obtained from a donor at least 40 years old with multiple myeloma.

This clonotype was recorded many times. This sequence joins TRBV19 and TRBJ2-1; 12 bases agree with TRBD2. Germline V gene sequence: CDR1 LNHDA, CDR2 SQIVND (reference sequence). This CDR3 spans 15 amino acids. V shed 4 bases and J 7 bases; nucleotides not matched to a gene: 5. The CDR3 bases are TGTGCCAGTAGTACTCTGGGACTAGCGGGTAATGAGCAGTTCTTC. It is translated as CASSTLGLAGNEQFF. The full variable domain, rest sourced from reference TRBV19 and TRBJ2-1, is DGGITQSPKYLFRKEGQNVTLSCEQNLNHDAMYWYRQDPGQGLRLIYYSQIVNDFQKGDIAEGYSVSREKKESFPLTVTSAQKNPTAFYLCASSTLGLAGNEQFFGPGTRLTVL.

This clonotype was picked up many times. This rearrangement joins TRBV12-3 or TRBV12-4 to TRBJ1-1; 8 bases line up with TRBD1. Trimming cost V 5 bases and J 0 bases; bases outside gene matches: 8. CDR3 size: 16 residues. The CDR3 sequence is CASSPGGRLVNTEAFF. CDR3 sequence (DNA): TGTGCCAGCAGTCCAGGGGGCCGCCTCGTGAACACTGAAGCTTTCTTT.

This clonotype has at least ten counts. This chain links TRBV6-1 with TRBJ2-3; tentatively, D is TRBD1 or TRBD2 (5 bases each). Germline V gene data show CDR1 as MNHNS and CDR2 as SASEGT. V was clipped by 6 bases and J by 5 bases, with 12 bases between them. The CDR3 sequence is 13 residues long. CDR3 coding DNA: TGTGCCAGCAGGGCCGGGGCCTTAGATACGCAGTATTTT. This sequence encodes CASRAGALDTQYF.

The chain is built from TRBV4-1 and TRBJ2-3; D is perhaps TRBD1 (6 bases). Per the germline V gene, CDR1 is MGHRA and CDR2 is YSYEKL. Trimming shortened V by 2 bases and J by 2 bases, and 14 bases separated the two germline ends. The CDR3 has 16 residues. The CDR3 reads CASSQPNRALTDTQYF. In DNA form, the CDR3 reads TGCGCCAGCAGCCAACCAAACAGGGCGCTCACAGATACGCAGTATTTT.

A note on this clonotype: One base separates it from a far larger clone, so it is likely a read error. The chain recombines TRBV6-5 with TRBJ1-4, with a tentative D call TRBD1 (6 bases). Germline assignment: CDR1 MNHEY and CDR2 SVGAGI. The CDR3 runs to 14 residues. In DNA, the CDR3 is TGTGCCAGCAGAGCCGGGACAACTAATGAAAAACTGTCTTTT. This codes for CASRAGTTNEKLSF.

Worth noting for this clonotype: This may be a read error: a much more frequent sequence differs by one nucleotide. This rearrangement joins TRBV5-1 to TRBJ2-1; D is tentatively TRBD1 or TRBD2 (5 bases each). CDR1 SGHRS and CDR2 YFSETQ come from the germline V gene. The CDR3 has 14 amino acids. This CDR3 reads CASRLGRSYNEQFF. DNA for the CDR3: TGCGCCAGCAGGTTGGGACGCTCCTACAATGAGCAGTTCTTC.

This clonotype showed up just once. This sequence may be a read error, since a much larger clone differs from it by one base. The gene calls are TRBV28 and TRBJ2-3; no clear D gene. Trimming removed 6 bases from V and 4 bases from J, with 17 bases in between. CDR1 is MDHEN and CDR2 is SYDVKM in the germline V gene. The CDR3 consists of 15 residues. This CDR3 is CASSLQGIDPDTQYF. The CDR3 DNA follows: TGTGCCAGCAGCCTCCAAGGAATAGACCCAGATACGCAGTATTTT.

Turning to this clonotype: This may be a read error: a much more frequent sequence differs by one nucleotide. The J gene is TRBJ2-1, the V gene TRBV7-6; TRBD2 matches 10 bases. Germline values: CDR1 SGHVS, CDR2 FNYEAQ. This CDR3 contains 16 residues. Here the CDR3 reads CASSSGLAEGSNEQLF. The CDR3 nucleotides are TGTGCCAGTAGCTCCGGACTAGCGGAGGGAAGCAATGAGCAGCTCTTC.